The 23 T cell receptor beta chains in this list originate from one sample, sequenced in a study of beta chain features in type 1 diabetes. TCRB transcripts that were expressed got sequenced, as all of the isolated RNA had been reverse transcribed. The method was immunoSEQ multiplex PCR; TCRdb's version includes in-frame clones alone and lacks a portion of them. The repertoire holds a few hundred thousand clones, with approximately 20% as singletons. Their cognate antigens are unknown. Broader study findings: Researchers report that Type 1 diabetes patients had moderately but significantly shorter TCRB CDR3s across all four CD4+ subsets.

What was sequenced was naive CD4+ T cells from blood. The receptors derive from a woman aged 40 to 50 with type 1 diabetes.

The chain links TRBV6-5 to TRBJ2-5, with 8 nucleotides matching TRBD2. Per germline, CDR1 MNHEY and CDR2 SVGAGI. The ends lost 2 bases at V and 4 bases at J; junction bases unmatched: 9. The CDR3 runs 16 residues. CDR3 loop: CASSYRTSSRGETQYF. The CDR3, as DNA: TGTGCCAGCAGTTACAGGACTAGCAGCAGAGGAGAGACCCAGTACTTC.

The CDR3 reads CASSPGWAANQPQHF. CDR3 sequence (DNA): TGTGCCAGCAGCCCCGGTTGGGCTGCCAATCAGCCCCAGCATTTT. This chain connects TRBV9 to TRBJ1-5; D ambiguous. There are 15 residues in the CDR3. Germline lookup yields CDR1 SGDLS and CDR2 YYNGEE. The germline V and J ends were trimmed by 4 bases and 3 bases, with 14 bases remaining between them.

This clone has just a few counts. The genes are TRBV28 and TRBJ2-1; 7 nucleotides agree with TRBD2. Germline V gene data show CDR1 as MDHEN and CDR2 as SYDVKM. The CDR3 loop spans 16 amino acids. V trimming: 4 bases; J trimming: 1 base; junction bases outside the gene matches: 7. The CDR3 here is CASSSPLAESYNEQFF. CDR3 coding DNA: TGTGCCAGCAGTTCCCCCCTAGCGGAGTCCTACAATGAGCAGTTCTTC.

This clone showed up just a few times. The genes are TRBV7-9 and TRBJ2-4; no reliable D call. Trimming removed 5 bases from V and 1 base from J, with 18 bases in between. The germline CDR1 and CDR2 sequences are SEHNR and FQNEAQ (reference sequence). The CDR3 runs 17 residues. The chain's CDR3 is CASSEFGELSAKNIQYF. As DNA, the CDR3 is TGTGCCAGCAGCGAATTCGGAGAGCTGTCGGCCAAAAACATTCAGTACTTC.

Details on this clone: The sample contains more than one DNA sequence encoding this CDR3. The rearrangement uses TRBV5-4 and TRBJ2-5, with a possible D match to TRBD1 (6 bases). Germline CDR1 and CDR2: SGHNT and YYREEE (reference sequence). The CDR3 length is 13 residues. The V end was cut by 3 bases, the J end by 4 bases, with 10 bases between. The CDR3, as DNA: TGTGCCAGCAGCTCTGGGGGCGGAGAGACCCAGTACTTC. Amino acid sequence: CASSSGGGETQYF.

This chain links TRBV18 with TRBJ2-6; 8 nucleotides line up with TRBD1. Germline assignment: CDR1 KGHSH and CDR2 LQKENI. V shed 3 bases, J shed 2 bases, and the junction held 6 bases outside the gene matches. The CDR3 contains 17 residues. CDR3 nucleotide sequence: TGTGCCAGCTCACCCTTCTCGGACAGGGCTGGGGCCAACGTCCTGACTTTC. Protein sequence: CASSPFSDRAGANVLTF. The full variable domain, completed using reference TRBV18 and TRBJ2-6, is NAGVMQNPRHLVRRRGQEARLRCSPMKGHSHVYWYRQLPEEGLKFMVYLQKENIIDESGMPKERFSAEFPKEGPSILRIQQVVRGDSAAYFCASSPFSDRAGANVLTFGAGSRLTVL.

This clone was counted between two and nine times. In nucleotides, the CDR3 is TGTGCCAGCAGCTTATTGGGATCGGGGGGTGAGCAGTTCTTC. Its protein product is CASSLLGSGGEQFF. The chain recombines TRBV7-9 with TRBJ2-1, with TRBD2 identical over 7 bases. This CDR3 region has 14 residues. The V segment lost 2 bases and the J segment 9 bases; nucleotides outside the gene matches: 7. Germline loops: CDR1 SEHNR, CDR2 FQNEAQ (reference sequence).

In this sample, this clone turned up a few times. This rearrangement joins TRBV29-1 to TRBJ1-3; D possibly corresponds to TRBD1 (5 bases). V lost 4 bases and J 4 bases, leaving 14 bases between the germline ends. The CDR3 length is 14 residues. Germline lookup yields CDR1 SQVTM and CDR2 ANQGSEA. CDR3: CSVGDFLSGNTIYF. In DNA form, the CDR3 reads TGCAGCGTTGGGGACTTCTTATCCGGAAACACCATATATTTT.

Only a few counts were recorded for this clone. This chain uses TRBV30 with TRBJ1-1, with 8 bases fitting TRBD1. The J segment lost 1 base and the V segment lost 5 bases, leaving 3 bases of the junction unmatched. The CDR3 has 13 amino acids. The germline gives CDR1 GTSNPN, CDR2 SVGIG (reference sequence). CDR3 protein: CAWEQGGNTEAFF. The CDR3 DNA sequence: TGTGCCTGGGAACAGGGGGGGAACACTGAAGCTTTCTTT.

This chain uses TRBV6-5 with TRBJ2-1, with 7 bases identical to TRBD2. Trimming removed 4 bases from V and 10 bases from J; junction bases left unmatched: 13. The CDR3 runs to 15 residues. The germline CDR1 and CDR2 sequences are MNHEY and SVGAGI. This chain's CDR3 is CASSSGTSAPREQFF. The CDR3, as DNA: TGTGCCAGCAGTTCTGGAACTAGCGCCCCTAGGGAGCAGTTCTTC.

The CDR3 loop reads CAWTQRWDRGSGELFF. As DNA, the CDR3 is TGTGCCTGGACCCAGAGGTGGGACAGGGGATCCGGGGAGCTGTTTTTT. The V call is TRBV30, the J call TRBJ2-2; 10 nucleotides align to TRBD1. V trimming: 4 bases; J trimming: 6 bases; junction bases outside the gene matches: 11. Germline lookup yields CDR1 GTSNPN and CDR2 SVGIG (reference sequence). The CDR3 has 16 amino acids.

V is TRBV7-7 and J is TRBJ2-1; 7 nucleotides line up with TRBD2. V shed 1 base, J shed 4 bases, and the junction held 4 bases outside the gene matches. Looked up from germline, CDR1 is SSHAT and CDR2 is FNYEAQ (reference sequence). The CDR3 contains 15 residues. The CDR3 here is CASSLGEGNYNEQFF. Written as DNA, the CDR3 is TGTGCCAGCAGCTTAGGGGAGGGGAATTACAATGAGCAGTTCTTC. The variable domain in full, with the rest retrieved from reference TRBV7-7 and TRBJ2-1, is GAGVSQSPRYKVTKRGQDVTLRCDPISSHATLYWYQQALGQGPEFLTYFNYEAQPDKSGLPSDRFSAERPEGSISTLTIQRTEQRDSAMYRCASSLGEGNYNEQFFGPGTRLTVL.

The chain combines TRBV28 with TRBJ2-3; TRBD1 agrees at 9 bases. Germline V gene sequence: CDR1 MDHEN, CDR2 SYDVKM. This CDR3 is built from 14 residues. V shed 6 bases and J 3 bases; nucleotides not matched to a gene: 4. The DNA for the CDR3 is TGTGCCAGCAGCAACAGGGGGCGGACAGATACGCAGTATTTT. Translated, it gives CASSNRGRTDTQYF.

There are a few counts of this clone. This chain uses TRBV7-9 with TRBJ1-6; D possibly corresponds to TRBD1 (5 bases). The V and J ends lost 5 bases and 5 bases respectively, with 16 bases between them. Germline V CDR1 and CDR2: SEHNR, FQNEAQ (reference sequence). This CDR3 comprises 16 residues. CDR3 in amino acids: CASSPRTTWDNSPLHF. CDR3 nucleotide sequence: TGTGCCAGCAGCCCTCGGACAACTTGGGATAATTCACCCCTCCACTTT.

This clone was counted only a few times. The chain is built from TRBV7-9 and TRBJ2-1; D is possibly TRBD1 (6 bases). The CDR3 length is 13 residues. Trimming removed 5 bases at V and 9 bases at J, with 14 bases between. Germline loops: CDR1 SEHNR, CDR2 FQNEAQ (reference sequence). CDR3 bases: TGTGCCAGCAGCCCTCCCGGGACACCTGAGCAGTTCTTC. Translation: CASSPPGTPEQFF.

This clone was detected only a few times. The genes are TRBV27 and TRBJ2-3; maybe TRBD2 (7 bases). V lost 6 bases and J lost 0, with 13 bases in between. CDR3 length: 15 residues. Germline V gene data show CDR1 as MNHEY and CDR2 as SMNVEV (reference sequence). CDR3 residues: CASSSPGGSTDTQYF. The CDR3 nucleotides read TGTGCCAGCAGCTCACCGGGGGGCAGCACAGATACGCAGTATTTT.

The chain uses TRBV4-3 and TRBJ1-1, with a possible D match to TRBD1 (5 bases). V lost 3 bases to trimming and J lost 4 bases, with 12 bases between them. The CDR3 has 14 residues. Per germline, CDR1 LGHNA and CDR2 YSLEER. CDR3 DNA: TGCGCCAGCAGCCATGGACAAGTGGGCACTGAAGCTTTCTTT. It specifies CASSHGQVGTEAFF.

The chain links TRBV19 to TRBJ2-2; TRBD1 matches 7 bases. The junction had 10 bases not matched to a gene; V was cut back by 3 bases and J by 3 bases. CDR1 and CDR2 (germline): LNHDA, SQIVND (reference sequence). This CDR3 is 17 amino acids long. CDR3 in amino acids: CASSMGQLLGDTGELFF. CDR3 DNA sequence: TGTGCCAGTAGTATGGGACAGCTTCTGGGGGACACCGGGGAGCTGTTTTTT.

The chain links TRBV18 to TRBJ2-3, with unresolved D. CDR3 length: 13 residues. The ends were cut back, 6 bases at V and 2 bases at J, with 9 bases in the middle. The germline V gene encodes CDR1 KGHSH and CDR2 LQKENI. In nucleotides, the CDR3 is TGTGCCAGCTCTAGCTGGGTCACAGATACGCAGTATTTT. It is translated as CASSSWVTDTQYF. Full variable domain (remainder filled in from reference TRBV18 and TRBJ2-3): NAGVMQNPRHLVRRRGQEARLRCSPMKGHSHVYWYRQLPEEGLKFMVYLQKENIIDESGMPKERFSAEFPKEGPSILRIQQVVRGDSAAYFCASSSWVTDTQYFGPGTRLTVL.

The chain joins TRBV30 to TRBJ2-5, with 13 bases matching TRBD2. With V trimmed by 2 bases and J by 4 bases, 4 bases remained unmatched. The CDR3 contains 15 residues. Looked up from germline, CDR1 is GTSNPN and CDR2 is SVGIG (reference sequence). CDR3 in DNA: TGTGCCTGGAGTCCACGACTAGCGGGAGGAGAGACCCAGTACTTC. Its protein product is CAWSPRLAGGETQYF.

The V and J genes are TRBV29-1 and TRBJ1-2; the D is unclear. Germline-derived CDR1 and CDR2 are SQVTM and ANQGSEA. This CDR3 has 11 amino acids. V was pared by 1 base and J by 5 bases, with 5 bases between. The DNA for the CDR3 is TGCAGCGTTGAAGGAGGGTATGGCTACACCTTC. Its translation is CSVEGGYGYTF. Full variable domain (rest looked up from reference TRBV29-1 and TRBJ1-2): SAVISQKPSRDICQRGTSLTIQCQVDSQVTMMFWYRQQPGQSLTLIATANQGSEATYESGFVIDKFPISRPNLTFSTLTVSNMSPEDSSIYLCSVEGGYGYTFGSGTRLTVV.

The chain combines TRBV19 with TRBJ1-1; D is possibly TRBD1 (5 bases). Germline-derived CDR1 and CDR2 are LNHDA and SQIVND (reference sequence). V was pared by 5 bases and J by 0 bases, with 13 bases between. This CDR3 is 15 amino acids long. CDR3 protein: CASSPPGLMNTEAFF. The CDR3, as DNA: TGTGCCAGTAGTCCTCCGGGACTGATGAACACTGAAGCTTTCTTT. The complete variable domain, with remaining parts taken from reference TRBV19 and TRBJ1-1, reads DGGITQSPKYLFRKEGQNVTLSCEQNLNHDAMYWYRQDPGQGLRLIYYSQIVNDFQKGDIAEGYSVSREKKESFPLTVTSAQKNPTAFYLCASSPPGLMNTEAFFGQGTRLTVV.

In this sample, this clone turned up a few times. The chain has TRBV7-8 and TRBJ2-1, with 8 bases aligning to TRBD1. Germline V gene lookup returns CDR1 SGHVS and CDR2 FQNEAQ. This CDR3 contains 16 residues. The V and J ends lost 8 bases and 4 bases, in that order; junction bases with no gene match: 13. Here the CDR3 reads CASLTEGTGVYNEQFF. CDR3 sequence (DNA): TGTGCCAGCTTAACCGAGGGGACAGGCGTTTACAATGAGCAGTTCTTC.